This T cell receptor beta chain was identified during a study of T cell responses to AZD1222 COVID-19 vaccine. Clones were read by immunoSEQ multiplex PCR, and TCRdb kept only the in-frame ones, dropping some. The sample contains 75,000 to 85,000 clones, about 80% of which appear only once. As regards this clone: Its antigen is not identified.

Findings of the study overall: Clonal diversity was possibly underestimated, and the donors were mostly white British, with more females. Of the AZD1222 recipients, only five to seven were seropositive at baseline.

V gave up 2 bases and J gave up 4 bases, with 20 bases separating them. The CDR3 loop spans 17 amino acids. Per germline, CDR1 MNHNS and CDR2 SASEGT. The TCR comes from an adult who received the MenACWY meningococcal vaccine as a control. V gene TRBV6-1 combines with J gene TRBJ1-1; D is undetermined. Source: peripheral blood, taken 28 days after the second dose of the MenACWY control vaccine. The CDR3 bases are TGTGCCAGCAGTGAAACGAGTGGGGTTTTGATGGCCACTGAAGCTTTCTTT. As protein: CASSETSGVLMATEAFF.